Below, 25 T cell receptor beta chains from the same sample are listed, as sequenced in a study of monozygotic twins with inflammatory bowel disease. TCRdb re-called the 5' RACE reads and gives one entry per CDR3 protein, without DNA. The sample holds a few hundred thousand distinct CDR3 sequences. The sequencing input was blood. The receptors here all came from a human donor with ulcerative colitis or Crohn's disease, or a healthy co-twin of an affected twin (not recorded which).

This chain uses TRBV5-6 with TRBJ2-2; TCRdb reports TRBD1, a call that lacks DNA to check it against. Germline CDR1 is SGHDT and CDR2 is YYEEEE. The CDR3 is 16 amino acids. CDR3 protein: CASSSLPTGGFGELFF.

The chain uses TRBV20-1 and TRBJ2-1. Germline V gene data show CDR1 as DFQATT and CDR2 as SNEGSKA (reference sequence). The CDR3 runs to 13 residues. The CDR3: CSATGGPNNEQFF.

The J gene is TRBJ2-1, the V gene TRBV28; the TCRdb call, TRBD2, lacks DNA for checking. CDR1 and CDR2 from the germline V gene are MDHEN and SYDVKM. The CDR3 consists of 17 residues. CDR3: CASSKTPQREKDNEQFF.

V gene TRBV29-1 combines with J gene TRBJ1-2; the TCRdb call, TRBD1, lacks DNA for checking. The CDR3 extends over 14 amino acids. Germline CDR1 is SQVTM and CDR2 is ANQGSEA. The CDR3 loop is CSVEGAPLRLGYTF. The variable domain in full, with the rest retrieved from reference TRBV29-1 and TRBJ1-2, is SAVISQKPSRDICQRGTSLTIQCQVDSQVTMMFWYRQQPGQSLTLIATANQGSEATYESGFVIDKFPISRPNLTFSTLTVSNMSPEDSSIYLCSVEGAPLRLGYTFGSGTRLTVV.

The CDR3 here is CASSLEGGRLGDSPLHF. The chain recombines TRBV5-4 with TRBJ1-6; TCRdb designates TRBD1, a call that cannot be tested without DNA. CDR1 SGHNT and CDR2 YYREEE come from the germline V gene (reference sequence). This CDR3 has 17 amino acids. Variable domain in full (rest from reference TRBV5-4 and TRBJ1-6): ETGVTQSPTHLIKTRGQQVTLRCSSQSGHNTVSWYQQALGQGPQFIFQYYREEENGRGNFPPRFSGLQFPNYSSELNVNALELDDSALYLCASSLEGGRLGDSPLHFGNGTRLTVT.

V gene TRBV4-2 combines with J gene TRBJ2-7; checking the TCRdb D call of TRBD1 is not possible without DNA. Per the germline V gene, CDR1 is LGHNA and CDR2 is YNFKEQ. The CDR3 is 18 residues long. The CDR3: CASSQDWAPDRGIREQYF.

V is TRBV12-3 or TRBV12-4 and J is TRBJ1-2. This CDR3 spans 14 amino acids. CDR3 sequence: CASSLVGRPSGYTF.

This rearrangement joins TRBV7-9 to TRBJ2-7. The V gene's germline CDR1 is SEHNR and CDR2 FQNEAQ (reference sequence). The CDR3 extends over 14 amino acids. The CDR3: CASSPPGTTYEQYF.

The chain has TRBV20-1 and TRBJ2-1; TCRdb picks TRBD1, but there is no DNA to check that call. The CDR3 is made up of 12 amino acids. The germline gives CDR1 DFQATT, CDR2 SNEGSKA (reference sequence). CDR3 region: CSAGRDFNELFF.

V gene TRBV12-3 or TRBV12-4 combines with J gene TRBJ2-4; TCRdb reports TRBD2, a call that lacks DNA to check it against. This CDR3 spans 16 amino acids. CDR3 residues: CASSLGPGVGKNIQYF.

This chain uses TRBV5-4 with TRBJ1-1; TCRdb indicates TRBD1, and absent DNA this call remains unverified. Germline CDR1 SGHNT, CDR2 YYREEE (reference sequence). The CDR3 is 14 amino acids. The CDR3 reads CASSLVATDTEAFF.

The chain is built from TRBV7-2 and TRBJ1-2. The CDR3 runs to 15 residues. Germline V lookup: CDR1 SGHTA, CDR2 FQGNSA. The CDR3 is CASSPPGPQVYGYTF.

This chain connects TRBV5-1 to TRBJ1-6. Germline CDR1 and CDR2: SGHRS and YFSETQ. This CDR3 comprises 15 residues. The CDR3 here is CASSIFPDSNSPLHF.

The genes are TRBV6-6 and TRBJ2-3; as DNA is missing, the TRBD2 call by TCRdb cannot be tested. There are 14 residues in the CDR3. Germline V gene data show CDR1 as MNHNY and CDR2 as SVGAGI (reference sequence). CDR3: CASSWVGGPDTQYF.

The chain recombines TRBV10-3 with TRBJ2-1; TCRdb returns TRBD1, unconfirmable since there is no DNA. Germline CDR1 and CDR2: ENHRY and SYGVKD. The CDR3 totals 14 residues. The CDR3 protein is CAIIDSRSYNEQFF.

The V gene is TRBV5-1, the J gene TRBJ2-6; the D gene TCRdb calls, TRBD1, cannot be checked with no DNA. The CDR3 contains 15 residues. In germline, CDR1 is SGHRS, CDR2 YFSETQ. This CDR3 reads CASSLEGRRANVLTF.

This CDR3 reads CAWSEQRERETQYF. The J gene is TRBJ2-5, the V gene TRBV30; TCRdb gives TRBD2 as the D gene, but with no DNA this cannot be confirmed. This CDR3 is 14 amino acids long. Germline V gives CDR1 GTSNPN, CDR2 SVGIG (reference sequence).

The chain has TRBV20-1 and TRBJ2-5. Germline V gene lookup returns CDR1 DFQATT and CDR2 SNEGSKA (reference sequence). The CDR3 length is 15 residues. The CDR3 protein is CSARVENFKGETQYF.

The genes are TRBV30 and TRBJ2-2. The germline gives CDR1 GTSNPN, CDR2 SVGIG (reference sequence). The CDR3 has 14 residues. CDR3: CAWSLGLNTGELFF.

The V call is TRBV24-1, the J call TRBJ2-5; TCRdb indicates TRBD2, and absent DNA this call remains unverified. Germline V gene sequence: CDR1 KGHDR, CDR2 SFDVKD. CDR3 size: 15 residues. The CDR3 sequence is CATSDRTSNQETQYF.

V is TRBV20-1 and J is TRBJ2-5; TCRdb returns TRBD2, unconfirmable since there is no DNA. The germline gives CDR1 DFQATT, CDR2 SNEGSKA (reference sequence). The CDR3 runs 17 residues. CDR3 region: CSARPRGLAGNQETQYF.

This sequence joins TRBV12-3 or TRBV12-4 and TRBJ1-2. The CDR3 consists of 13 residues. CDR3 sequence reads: CASSFDQLYGYTF.

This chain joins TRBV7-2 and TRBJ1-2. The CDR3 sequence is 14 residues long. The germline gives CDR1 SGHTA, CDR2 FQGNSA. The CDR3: CASSLSAGPGGYTF. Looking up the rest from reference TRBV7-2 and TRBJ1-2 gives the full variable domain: GAGVSQSPSNKVTEKGKDVELRCDPISGHTALYWYRQSLGQGLEFLIYFQGNSAPDKSGLPSDRFSAERTGGSVSTLTIQRTQQEDSAVYLCASSLSAGPGGYTFGSGTRLTVV.

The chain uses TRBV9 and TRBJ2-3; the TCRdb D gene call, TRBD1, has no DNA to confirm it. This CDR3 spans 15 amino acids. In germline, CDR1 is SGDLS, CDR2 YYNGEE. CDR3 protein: CASSRQVSFTDTQYF.

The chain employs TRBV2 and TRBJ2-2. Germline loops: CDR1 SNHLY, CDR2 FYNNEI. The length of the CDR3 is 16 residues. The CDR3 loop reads CASSEAGSLNTGELFF.